These 22 T cell receptor beta chains came from one sample sequenced in a study of shared clonotypes between healthy human individuals. Only in-frame clones appear in the TCRdb table, and some are missing; sequencing was by immunoSEQ multiplex PCR. The profile shows under 2,500,000 clones, around 95% of them singletons. The sample taken for sequencing was naive CD4+ T cells sorted from blood. The subset was: CD45RA+ positively selected. The receptors come from a man aged 18 to 35 in good health.

This chain joins TRBV27 and TRBJ1-6; 8 bases map to TRBD1. After removal of 6 bases from V and 5 bases from J, the junction contained 3 bases not matched to a gene. The length of the CDR3 is 14 residues. CDR1 and CDR2 (germline): MNHEY, SMNVEV (reference sequence). This CDR3 reads CASSRGQDNSPLHF. CDR3 DNA sequence: TGTGCCAGCAGCCGGGGACAGGATAATTCACCCCTCCACTTT.

This clone showed up just once. This chain uses TRBV6-1 with TRBJ1-4, with D uncertain. Trimming cost V 5 bases and J 8 bases, with 9 bases left between them. The CDR3 loop spans 12 amino acids. Germline V lookup: CDR1 MNHNS, CDR2 SASEGT. Here the CDR3 reads CASSLGVEKLFF. CDR3 DNA sequence: TGTGCCAGCAGTCTCGGGGTAGAAAAACTGTTTTTT.

This clone occurred once. The V call is TRBV7-9, the J call TRBJ1-1; 9 nucleotides line up with TRBD1. V shed 4 bases and J 5 bases; nucleotides not matched to a gene: 14. Germline assignment: CDR1 SEHNR and CDR2 FQNEAQ (reference sequence). The CDR3 length is 17 residues. CDR3 DNA: TGTGCCAGCAGCTCCCCCCGGGACAGGGATTGGCGTACTGAAGCTTTCTTT. This encodes CASSSPRDRDWRTEAFF.

J is TRBJ2-5 and V is TRBV10-2; possible D gene TRBD1, 6 bases. The CDR3 has 13 amino acids. V gave up 6 bases and J gave up 7 bases, with 15 bases separating them. Germline loops: CDR1 WSHSY, CDR2 SAAADI. CDR3 region: CASSSYRDGTQYF. DNA for the CDR3: TGCGCCAGCAGCTCCTACAGGGACGGGACCCAGTACTTC.

This chain joins TRBV5-6 and TRBJ2-3; 9 bases agree with TRBD1. The CDR3 totals 15 residues. J lost 3 bases, V lost 4 bases, and 6 bases had no gene match. Germline V gene data show CDR1 as SGHDT and CDR2 as YYEEEE. CDR3 bases: TGTGCCAGCAGCCACCCGGGACAGGGAACAGATACGCAGTATTTT. Its protein product is CASSHPGQGTDTQYF. Based on the CDR3 plus reference TRBV5-6 and TRBJ2-3, the full variable domain is DAGVTQSPTHLIKTRGQQVTLRCSPKSGHDTVSWYQQALGQGPQFIFQYYEEEERQRGNFPDRFSGHQFPNYSSELNVNALLLGDSALYLCASSHPGQGTDTQYFGPGTRLTVL.

The CDR3 protein is CASSTRGGDYNEQFF. The CDR3 region has the DNA TGCGCCAGCAGCACCCGGGGGGGAGATTACAATGAGCAGTTCTTC. The J gene is TRBJ2-1, the V gene TRBV5-1; TRBD2 agrees at 8 bases. Germline trimming cut 4 bases from V and 4 bases from J; bases unmatched to any gene: 7. This CDR3 region has 15 residues. Germline V lookup: CDR1 SGHRS, CDR2 YFSETQ.

The chain carries TRBV19 and TRBJ1-1; possible D gene TRBD1, 6 bases. The CDR3 totals 15 residues. Trimming cost V 3 bases and J 0 bases, with 11 bases left between them. CDR1 LNHDA and CDR2 SQIVND come from the germline V gene (reference sequence). This CDR3 reads CASSMGDIMNTEAFF. CDR3 coding DNA: TGTGCCAGTAGTATGGGGGACATCATGAACACTGAAGCTTTCTTT.

The chain employs TRBV18 and TRBJ1-2, with no clear D. Germline V gene data show CDR1 as KGHSH and CDR2 as LQKENI. The CDR3 extends over 14 amino acids. V was clipped by 2 bases and J by 2 bases, with 9 bases between them. CDR3 region: CASSPGGPNYGYTF. CDR3 coding DNA: TGTGCCAGCTCACCAGGTGGCCCGAACTATGGCTACACCTTC.

To note about this clone: At the DNA level, this CDR3 is encoded by other sequences in the same sample as well. The J gene is TRBJ1-5, the V gene TRBV5-6; a possible D gene is TRBD1 (5 bases). The CDR3 is 15 residues long. Germline CDR1 is SGHDT and CDR2 is YYEEEE. V lost 1 base to trimming and J lost 4 bases, with 12 bases between them. CDR3 nucleotide sequence: TGTGCCAGCAGCTTGAGGGGTCTCGGGAATCAGCCCCAGCATTTT. This sequence encodes CASSLRGLGNQPQHF. The whole variable domain, filled in from reference TRBV5-6 and TRBJ1-5, reads DAGVTQSPTHLIKTRGQQVTLRCSPKSGHDTVSWYQQALGQGPQFIFQYYEEEERQRGNFPDRFSGHQFPNYSSELNVNALLLGDSALYLCASSLRGLGNQPQHFGDGTRLSIL.

The genes are TRBV4-3 and TRBJ1-3; D is unresolved. With 0 bases removed from V and 0 bases from J, the gap between germline ends came to 9 bases. Germline V CDR1 and CDR2: LGHNA, YSLEER. This CDR3 comprises 16 residues. CDR3 sequence reads: CASSQEFLSSGNTIYF. CDR3 nucleotides: TGCGCCAGCAGCCAAGAATTCTTGAGCTCTGGAAACACCATATATTTT.

The chain recombines TRBV28 with TRBJ1-5, with D possibly being TRBD1 (6 bases). Germline-derived CDR1 and CDR2 are MDHEN and SYDVKM. Trimming pared 7 bases from V and 3 bases from J, leaving 16 bases between. CDR3 size: 15 residues. The DNA of the CDR3 is TGTGCCAGCACGGGAAGGGGGGGTCCCAATCAGCCCCAGCATTTT. Amino acid sequence: CASTGRGGPNQPQHF.

The chain is built from TRBV28 and TRBJ1-1; D uncertain. Germline lookup yields CDR1 MDHEN and CDR2 SYDVKM. The CDR3 sequence is 12 residues long. Trimming left V 4 bases short and J 7 bases short, with 10 bases between. In DNA, the CDR3 is TGTGCCAGCAGTTCTAGACCGGGTGAAGCTTTCTTT. As protein: CASSSRPGEAFF.

This sequence joins TRBV9 and TRBJ2-3; D gene uncertain. Looked up from germline, CDR1 is SGDLS and CDR2 is YYNGEE. V was trimmed by 2 bases and J by 2 bases, leaving 9 bases between them. This CDR3 region has 14 residues. CDR3 bases: TGTGCCAGCAGCGTTGGAACTAACACAGATACGCAGTATTTT. Amino acids: CASSVGTNTDTQYF.

This clone showed up just once. Different DNA sequences within this sample yield the same CDR3. This chain uses TRBV7-2 with TRBJ1-5; the D is unclear. The CDR3 loop spans 13 amino acids. V was shortened by 1 base and J by 4 bases, with 5 bases between the two germline ends. The germline V gene has CDR1 SGHTA and CDR2 FQGNSA. In nucleotides, the CDR3 is TGTGCCAGCAGCTTAGGTCAGAATCAGCCCCAGCATTTT. It encodes CASSLGQNQPQHF.

The chain has TRBV27 and TRBJ2-5, with 9 bases matching TRBD1. The CDR3 is made up of 18 amino acids. CDR1 MNHEY and CDR2 SMNVEV come from the germline V gene (reference sequence). With 3 bases clipped from V and 5 bases from J, the junction kept 16 bases outside the gene matches. DNA for the CDR3: TGTGCCAGCAGTTTCGGGGGACAGGGAAGACGAATAATGGAGACCCAGTACTTC. The encoded protein is CASSFGGQGRRIMETQYF.

This clone was found once. The chain has TRBV11-3 and TRBJ2-2; D perhaps matches TRBD2 (5 bases). This CDR3 is built from 18 residues. V was shortened by 8 bases and J by 0 bases, with 22 bases between the two germline ends. Germline CDR1 and CDR2: SGHNT and YENEEA. The CDR3 region has the DNA TGTGCCAGCGGCCCCGGATGGGGAGCACAGTCGAACACCGGGGAGCTGTTTTTT. It specifies CASGPGWGAQSNTGELFF.

V and J are TRBV4-2 and TRBJ1-3; TRBD1 is a possible D gene (6 bases). This CDR3 is 16 amino acids long. Germline V lookup: CDR1 LGHNA, CDR2 YNFKEQ. Trimming shortened V by 6 bases and J by 0 bases, and 15 bases separated the two germline ends. DNA for the CDR3: TGTGCCAGCAGTTTCCGGGACACGGACTCTGGAAACACCATATATTTT. Protein: CASSFRDTDSGNTIYF.

The chain carries TRBV5-1 and TRBJ1-4; D gene uncertain. V lost 5 bases to trimming and J lost 0 bases, with 11 bases between them. This CDR3 contains 15 residues. Germline V CDR1 and CDR2: SGHRS, YFSETQ. The DNA of the CDR3 is TGCGCCAGCAGGTCCGACACCGCAACTAATGAAAAACTGTTTTTT. This encodes CASRSDTATNEKLFF.

Only one count was recorded for this clone. This chain links TRBV6-5 with TRBJ2-3, with TRBD2 identical over 8 bases. With V trimmed by 2 bases and J by 5 bases, 9 bases remained unmatched. CDR1 is MNHEY, CDR2 SVGAGI, per germline. This CDR3 spans 16 amino acids. This CDR3 reads CASSYLGGTRGDTQYF. In DNA, the CDR3 is TGTGCCAGCAGTTACCTAGGGGGGACTAGAGGAGATACGCAGTATTTT.

This clone occurred once. This chain links TRBV18 with TRBJ2-7; 12 bases are a match to TRBD2. This CDR3 contains 17 residues. Germline CDR1 KGHSH, CDR2 LQKENI. Trimming removed 4 bases from V and 5 bases from J; junction bases left unmatched: 12. CDR3 bases: TGTGCCAGCTCACGGATCCTAGCGGGAGGGGCTGGCGACGAGCAGTACTTC. It codes for CASSRILAGGAGDEQYF.

The chain couples TRBV27 to TRBJ1-6; D gene unclear. The CDR3 loop spans 16 amino acids. Trimming shortened V by 2 bases and J by 9 bases, and 17 bases separated the two germline ends. Germline values: CDR1 MNHEY, CDR2 SMNVEV (reference sequence). As DNA, the CDR3 is TGTGCCAGCAGTTTAACTTCGGGGTTTCTAAGTTCACCCCTCCACTTT. Amino acids: CASSLTSGFLSSPLHF.

The V and J genes are TRBV4-1 and TRBJ1-2; tentatively, D is TRBD1 (6 bases). This CDR3 region has 17 residues. V was cut by 0 bases and J by 8 bases, with 22 bases left in between. CDR1 and CDR2 (germline): MGHRA, YSYEKL. The CDR3 reads CASSQDLPDTTGSGYTF. The CDR3 region has the DNA TGCGCCAGCAGCCAAGATCTCCCGGATACCACAGGGAGCGGCTACACCTTC.